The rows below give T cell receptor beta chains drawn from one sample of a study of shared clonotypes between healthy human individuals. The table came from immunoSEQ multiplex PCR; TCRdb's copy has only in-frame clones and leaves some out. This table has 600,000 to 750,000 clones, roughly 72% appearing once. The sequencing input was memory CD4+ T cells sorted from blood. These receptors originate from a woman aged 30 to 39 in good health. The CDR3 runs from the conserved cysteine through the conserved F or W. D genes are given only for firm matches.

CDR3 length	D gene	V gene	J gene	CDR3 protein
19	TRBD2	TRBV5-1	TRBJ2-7	CASSLAGIAGVGYSYEQYF
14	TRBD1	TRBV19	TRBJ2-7	CASNTGTGTYEQYF
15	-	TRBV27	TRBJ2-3	CASSLSWTSTDTQYF
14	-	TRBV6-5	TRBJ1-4	CASRSRGGDEKLFF
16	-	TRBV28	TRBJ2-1	CASSFQGGRAYNEQFF
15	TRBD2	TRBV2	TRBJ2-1	CASRRLAGGGNEQFF
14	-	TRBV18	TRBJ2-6	CASSPPSGANVLTF
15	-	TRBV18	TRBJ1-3	CASSPPPGAGNTIYF
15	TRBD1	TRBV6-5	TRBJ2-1	CASRKGQGVYNEQFF
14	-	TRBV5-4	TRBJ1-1	CASSIPGSRGEAFF
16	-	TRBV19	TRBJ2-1	CASKLMDRGIYNEQFF
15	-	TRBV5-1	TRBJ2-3	CASSLGLTFTDTQYF
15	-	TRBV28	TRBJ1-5	CASNKHSGGNQPQHF
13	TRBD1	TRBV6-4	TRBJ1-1	CASSRQGNTEAFF
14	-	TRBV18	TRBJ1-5	CASSPSKQGQPQHF
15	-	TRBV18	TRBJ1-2	CASSPEVGALYGYTF
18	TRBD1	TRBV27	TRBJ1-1	CASSSPSPGTGRRTEAFF
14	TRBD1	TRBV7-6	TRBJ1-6	CASSLRQGDSPLHF
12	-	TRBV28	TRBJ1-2	CASTYRNYGYTF
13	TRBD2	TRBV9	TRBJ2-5	CASSLGLEGTQYF
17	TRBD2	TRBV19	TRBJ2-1	CASSHWTSGSLDNEQFF
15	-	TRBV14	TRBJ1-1	CASRANYRSYSEAFF
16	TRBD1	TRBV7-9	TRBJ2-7	CASSPTGTGHLEEQYF
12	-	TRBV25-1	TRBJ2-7	CASSRASYEQYF
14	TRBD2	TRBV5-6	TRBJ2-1	CASSLLELAGEQFF
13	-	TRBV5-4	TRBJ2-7	CASSSPSSYEQYF
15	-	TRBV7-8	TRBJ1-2	CASSLPSNRVGGYTF
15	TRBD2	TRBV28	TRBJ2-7	CASSLGTSGSYEQYF
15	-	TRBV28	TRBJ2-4	CASSPSGLAKNIQYF
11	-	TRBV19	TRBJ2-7	CASNDGYEQYF
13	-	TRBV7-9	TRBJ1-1	CASSFGTNTEAFF
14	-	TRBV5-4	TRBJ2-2	CASSPWRNTGELFF
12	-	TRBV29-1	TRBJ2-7	CSVGRGSHEQYF
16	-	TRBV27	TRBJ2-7	CASSFRVATLPYEQYF
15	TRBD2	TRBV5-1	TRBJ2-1	CASSLVGTSGNEQFF
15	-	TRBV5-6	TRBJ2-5	CASSPTYTLQETQYF
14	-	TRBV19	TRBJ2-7	CASSIRGSSEEQYF